This entry lists 25 T cell receptor beta chains sequenced from one sample in a study of blood T cell repertoires in COVID-19. Some clones are missing from TCRdb's copy, which holds only in-frame ones; the method was immunoSEQ multiplex PCR. The sample has about 190,000 clones; nearly 90% are singletons. Sequencing was carried out using peripheral blood. Receptors originate from a middle-aged woman who had recovered from COVID-19.

The chain couples TRBV18 to TRBJ2-5; TRBD2 aligns across 11 bases. CDR1 is KGHSH and CDR2 is LQKENI in the germline V gene. The junction had 9 bases not matched to a gene; V was cut back by 5 bases and J by 4 bases. The CDR3 has 16 residues. Here the CDR3 DNA reads TGTGCCAGCTCATTCACTAGCGGGAGTTTCCCAGAGACCCAGTACTTC. Its translation is CASSFTSGSFPETQYF.

CDR3 DNA sequence: TGTGCCAGCAGCGGAGGTGACGAGCAGTACTTC. Its protein is CASSGGDEQYF. V gene TRBV5-6 combines with J gene TRBJ2-7, with D possibly matching TRBD2 (5 bases). The CDR3 length is 11 residues. From germline, CDR1 is SGHDT and CDR2 YYEEEE. The V end lost 4 bases, the J end lost 5 bases, and 7 bases lay between the germline ends.

The chain recombines TRBV6-5 with TRBJ1-1; D perhaps matches TRBD1 (5 bases). This CDR3 is 14 amino acids long. Looked up from germline, CDR1 is MNHEY and CDR2 is SVGAGI. Trimming pared 6 bases from V and 3 bases from J, leaving 14 bases between. The chain's CDR3 is CASRSGQADTEAFF. The CDR3 nucleotides are TGTGCCAGCAGGTCCGGACAAGCCGACACTGAAGCTTTCTTT.

The J gene is TRBJ2-1, the V gene TRBV5-5, with 9 nucleotides matching TRBD2. Unmatched junction bases numbered 9, after V lost 0 bases and J lost 8 bases. This CDR3 has 16 residues. Germline CDR1 and CDR2: SGHKS and YYEKEE (reference sequence). The CDR3 reads CASSLDLAGNADEQFF. The CDR3 region has the DNA TGTGCCAGCAGCTTGGACCTAGCGGGAAATGCGGATGAGCAGTTCTTC.

V and J are TRBV5-1 and TRBJ1-3, with D maybe TRBD1 (5 bases). Germline CDR1 SGHRS, CDR2 YFSETQ. V was trimmed by 3 bases and J by 4 bases, leaving 23 bases between them. This CDR3 is 18 amino acids long. CDR3 amino acids: CASSSSIFAGPGGNTIYF. CDR3 nucleotides: TGCGCCAGCAGCTCCTCAATCTTCGCAGGGCCGGGCGGAAACACCATATATTTT.

The rearrangement joins TRBV6-2 or TRBV6-3 to TRBJ2-1; 13 bases map to TRBD2. From germline, CDR1 is MNHEY and CDR2 SVGEGT. The ends lost 3 bases at V and 8 bases at J; junction bases unmatched: 16. This CDR3 is built from 19 residues. The CDR3 reads CASSYNRDRETSGRHEQFF. The CDR3 DNA sequence: TGTGCCAGCAGTTATAATCGGGACAGAGAGACTAGCGGGAGGCATGAGCAGTTCTTC.

The V call is TRBV12-2, the J call TRBJ1-1; the tabulated D call, TRBD1, remains unverified against the DNA. TRBV12-2 is noted as a pseudogene. The CDR3 is made up of 12 amino acids. DNA for the CDR3: TGTGCAAGTCGCTCCCGGACAGGATTAGCTTTCTTT. Translating gives CASRSRTGLAFF.

The chain combines TRBV28 with TRBJ2-1, with TRBD2 as a possible D gene (5 bases). This CDR3 is built from 16 residues. V lost 3 bases, J lost 4 bases, and 16 bases lay in between. The germline CDR1 and CDR2 sequences are MDHEN and SYDVKM. In DNA form, the CDR3 reads TGTGCCAGCAGTTTCTTAGGGAGTTCAATTTACAATGAGCAGTTCTTC. It is translated as CASSFLGSSIYNEQFF.

The rearrangement uses TRBV9 and TRBJ2-6; 7 bases agree with TRBD1. V dropped 0 bases and J dropped 0; count of bases not matched to a gene: 3. The CDR3 sequence is 17 residues long. Germline-derived CDR1 and CDR2 are SGDLS and YYNGEE. DNA of the CDR3: TGTGCCAGCAGCGTAGACAGGGGTCCCTCTGGGGCCAACGTCCTGACTTTC. It specifies CASSVDRGPSGANVLTF.

V usage is TRBV29-1 and J usage is TRBJ2-5; the match to TRBD1 covers 8 bases. Germline CDR1 SQVTM, CDR2 ANQGSEA. The CDR3 has 13 residues. The CDR3 DNA reads TGCAGTTCGGGGGCAGGGGGCGCGGAGACCCAGTACTTC. Protein sequence: CSSGAGGAETQYF.

This clone has a single count. The chain carries TRBV28 and TRBJ1-3; D unclear. This CDR3 is built from 12 residues. CDR1 MDHEN and CDR2 SYDVKM come from the germline V gene. The V end lost 6 bases, the J end lost 2 bases, and 5 bases lay between the germline ends. The CDR3 here is CASRAAGNTIYF. In nucleotides, the CDR3 is TGTGCCAGCAGGGCAGCTGGAAACACCATATATTTT.

This clone has a single count. The chain links TRBV30 to TRBJ2-3; a possible D gene is TRBD1 (6 bases). CDR3 size: 14 residues. From germline, CDR1 is GTSNPN and CDR2 SVGIG (reference sequence). The ends were cut back, 5 bases at V and 1 base at J, with 13 bases in the middle. The CDR3 DNA reads TGTGCCTGGGGTCAGGGGTTGGGCACAGATACGCAGTATTTT. It specifies CAWGQGLGTDTQYF.

V and J are TRBV7-3 and TRBJ2-1; 14 bases fit TRBD2. Looked up from germline, CDR1 is SGHTA and CDR2 is FQGTGA. This CDR3 spans 18 amino acids. The J segment lost 5 bases and the V segment lost 6 bases, leaving 12 bases of the junction unmatched. CDR3 coding DNA: TGTGCCAGCAGATCGAACTCCGGGACTAGCGGGAGTAACAATGAGCAGTTCTTC. Protein product: CASRSNSGTSGSNNEQFF.

The chain carries TRBV18 and TRBJ1-6, with 10 bases lining up with TRBD1. Trimming cost V 4 bases and J 1 base; bases outside gene matches: 7. CDR1 and CDR2 from the germline V gene are KGHSH and LQKENI. The CDR3 extends over 18 amino acids. DNA for the CDR3: TGTGCCAGCTCACAGCTTCCGGGACAGGGGTCCTATAATTCACCCCTCCACTTT. Translating it yields CASSQLPGQGSYNSPLHF.

This clone was seen once. The chain couples TRBV28 to TRBJ1-3; D is ambiguous. The ends were cut back, 7 bases at V and 0 bases at J, with 10 bases in the middle. The CDR3 has 14 amino acids. The germline CDR1 and CDR2 sequences are MDHEN and SYDVKM. This chain's CDR3 is CASIQRSSGNTIYF. CDR3 coding DNA: TGTGCCAGCATCCAGAGGAGCTCTGGAAACACCATATATTTT. The variable domain in full, completed from reference TRBV28 and TRBJ1-3, reads DVKVTQSSRYLVKRTGEKVFLECVQDMDHENMFWYRQDPGLGLRLIYFSYDVKMKEKGDIPEGYSVSREKKERFSLILESASTNQTSMYLCASIQRSSGNTIYFGEGSWLTVV.

This sequence joins TRBV15 and TRBJ1-3; D is uncertain. V was shortened by 0 bases and J by 4 bases, with 13 bases between the two germline ends. The length of the CDR3 is 16 residues. The germline V gene encodes CDR1 LNHNV and CDR2 YYDKDF (reference sequence). The CDR3: CATSRDRSGRGNTIYF. CDR3 DNA sequence: TGTGCCACCAGCAGAGATCGAAGCGGACGAGGAAACACCATATATTTT.

The V gene is TRBV6-2 or TRBV6-3, the J gene TRBJ1-2; TRBD1 is a possible D gene (6 bases). CDR1 MNHEY and CDR2 SVGEGT come from the germline V gene. The V and J ends lost 5 bases and 6 bases respectively, with 13 bases between them. This CDR3 contains 13 residues. CDR3 sequence (DNA): TGTGCCAGCAGTGCTGCGGGGGCTGATGGCTACACCTTC. Translated, it gives CASSAAGADGYTF.

The V gene is TRBV18, the J gene TRBJ2-5; 11 bases are a match to TRBD2. The CDR3 runs to 13 residues. The V segment lost 3 bases and the J segment 13 bases; nucleotides outside the gene matches: 7. Germline CDR1 is KGHSH and CDR2 is LQKENI. The chain's CDR3 is CASSPGLAAGPYF. DNA for the CDR3: TGTGCCAGCTCACCGGGACTAGCGGCCGGTCCGTACTTC.

The chain carries TRBV24-1 and TRBJ1-2; 8 bases match TRBD1. Germline CDR1 reads KGHDR; CDR2 reads SFDVKD. CDR3 size: 14 residues. V trimming: 3 bases; J trimming: 8 bases; junction bases outside the gene matches: 7. CDR3 DNA sequence: TGTGCCACCAGTGATCCGTGGACAGGGAAAGGCTACACCTTC. Protein sequence: CATSDPWTGKGYTF.

V gene TRBV9 combines with J gene TRBJ1-4, with unresolved D. The CDR3 covers 15 residues. V lost 3 bases to trimming and J lost 4 bases, with 13 bases between them. From germline, CDR1 is SGDLS and CDR2 YYNGEE. The CDR3 spells CASSGRGPINEKLFF. The CDR3 nucleotides are TGTGCCAGCAGCGGCCGAGGTCCGATTAATGAAAAACTGTTTTTT.

This clone turned up a few times. This chain links TRBV6-4 with TRBJ2-2; possibly TRBD1 for D (6 bases). CDR3 size: 13 residues. V was clipped by 6 bases and J by 4 bases, with 9 bases between them. Germline lookup yields CDR1 MRHNA and CDR2 SNTAGT. The CDR3 sequence is CASSVTGTGELFF. For the CDR3, the DNA is TGTGCCAGCAGCGTGACAGGCACCGGGGAGCTGTTTTTT.

V usage is TRBV10-3 and J usage is TRBJ2-7; D is unclear. Germline V gene lookup returns CDR1 ENHRY and CDR2 SYGVKD. Between the trimmed V and J ends, which lost 5 bases and 0 bases, there was a span of 8 bases. The CDR3 runs 13 residues. In nucleotides, the CDR3 is TGTGCCATCAGTAAGACACTCTCCTACGAGCAGTACTTC. Amino acid sequence: CAISKTLSYEQYF.

The chain combines TRBV10-3 with TRBJ2-3, with TRBD1 matching over 9 bases. V gave up 4 bases and J gave up 6 bases; unmatched junction bases: 11. This CDR3 is 16 amino acids long. CDR1 ENHRY and CDR2 SYGVKD come from the germline V gene. CDR3 bases: TGTGCCATCAGTGTCAGGACAGGGGCCGGTAAGGATACGCAGTATTTT. Protein: CAISVRTGAGKDTQYF.

The chain joins TRBV11-3 to TRBJ2-1, with 7 bases matching TRBD2. Trimming removed 1 base from V and 10 bases from J; junction bases left unmatched: 4. Germline CDR1 SGHNT, CDR2 YENEEA. There are 13 residues in the CDR3. CDR3 loop: CASSLAGGGEQFF. DNA of the CDR3: TGTGCCAGCAGCTTAGCTGGGGGGGGAGAGCAGTTCTTC.

This chain joins TRBV5-6 and TRBJ2-2; 9 bases map to TRBD2. The CDR3 sequence is 16 residues long. V dropped 3 bases and J dropped 3; count of bases not matched to a gene: 6. From germline, CDR1 is SGHDT and CDR2 YYEEEE. DNA of the CDR3: TGTGCCAGCAGCTACAAGACTAGCGGCTACACCGGGGAGCTGTTTTTT. It specifies CASSYKTSGYTGELFF.